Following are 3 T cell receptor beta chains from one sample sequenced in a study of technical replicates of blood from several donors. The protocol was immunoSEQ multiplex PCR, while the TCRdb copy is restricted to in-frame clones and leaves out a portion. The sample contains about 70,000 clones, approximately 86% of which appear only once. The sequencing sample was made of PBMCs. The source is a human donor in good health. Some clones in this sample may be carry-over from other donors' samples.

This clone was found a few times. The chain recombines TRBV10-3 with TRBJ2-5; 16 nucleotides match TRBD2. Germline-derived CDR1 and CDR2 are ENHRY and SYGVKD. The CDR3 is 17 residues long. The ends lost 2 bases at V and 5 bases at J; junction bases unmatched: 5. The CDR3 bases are TGTGCCATCAGTGAGGGGGGACTAGCGGGGGGGCCTGAGACCCAGTACTTC. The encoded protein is CAISEGGLAGGPETQYF.

The CDR3, as DNA: TGTGCCAGCAGCTCCCGGGAGGGGGCCCTGACAGATACGCAGTATTTT. The encoded protein is CASSSREGALTDTQYF. This rearrangement joins TRBV7-2 to TRBJ2-3, with D maybe TRBD2 (8 bases). Germline V gene data show CDR1 as SGHTA and CDR2 as FQGNSA. Trimming stripped 4 bases from V and 3 bases from J, with 17 bases between. The CDR3 is made up of 16 amino acids.

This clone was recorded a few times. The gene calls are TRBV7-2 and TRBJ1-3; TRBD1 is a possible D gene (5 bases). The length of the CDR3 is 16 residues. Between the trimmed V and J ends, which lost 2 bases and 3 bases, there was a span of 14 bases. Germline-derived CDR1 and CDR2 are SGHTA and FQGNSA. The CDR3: CASSLNQGDYGNTIYF. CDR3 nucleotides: TGTGCCAGCAGCTTAAACCAGGGTGATTATGGAAACACCATATATTTT.